This T cell receptor beta chain derives from a study of CD8 T cells in Susac syndrome. Roughly 0.5 to 1 ug RNA was reverse transcribed with random hexamers. From the immunoSEQ multiplex PCR reads, TCRdb called clonotypes with MiXCR, one entry per CDR3 protein. This sample has fewer than 250,000 distinct CDR3 sequences, with roughly nine tenths found just once. This clonotype occurred once. The germline V gene has CDR1 LNHDA and CDR2 SQIVND (reference sequence). Germline trimming cut 5 bases from V and 1 base from J; bases unmatched to any gene: 5. This CDR3 is 15 amino acids long. Sequenced sample: CD8+ T cells from PBMCs. The genes are TRBV19 and TRBJ2-1; 7 bases line up with TRBD2. This clonotype was obtained from a human donor with multiple sclerosis. The CDR3 DNA reads TGTGCCAGTAGTCTTGGACTAGTTTCCTACAATGAGCAGTTCTTC. Its translation: CASSLGLVSYNEQFF.